The 2 T cell receptor beta chains presented below share a single source sample, sequenced in a study of blood T cell repertoires in COVID-19. Sequencing used immunoSEQ multiplex PCR; TCRdb keeps in-frame clones, though not all of them. The repertoire consists of approximately 54,000 clones, with 81% occurring once and the leading ten covering 4% to 5.5%. Sequenced material: peripheral blood. These receptors were obtained from an older woman with acute or convalescent COVID-19.

This rearrangement joins TRBV18 to TRBJ1-6; TRBD1 agrees at 7 bases. V dropped 5 bases and J dropped 7; count of bases not matched to a gene: 5. The CDR3 is 14 amino acids. CDR1 KGHSH and CDR2 LQKENI come from the germline V gene. The CDR3 reads CASSSQGQNSPLHF. CDR3 sequence (DNA): TGTGCCAGCTCATCCCAGGGACAGAATTCACCCCTCCACTTT.

In this sample, this clone turned up once. V and J are TRBV19 and TRBJ1-2, with D tentatively TRBD1 (6 bases). CDR1 is LNHDA and CDR2 is SQIVND in the germline V gene (reference sequence). V shed 4 bases and J shed 8 bases, with 11 bases lying between them. CDR3 length: 12 amino acids. The CDR3 region has the DNA TGTGCCAGTAGTAGGACAGTTGGGGGCTACACCTTC. Translated, it gives CASSRTVGGYTF.